This T cell receptor (beta chain) was captured in a study of blood T cell repertoires in COVID-19. Sequencing used immunoSEQ multiplex PCR; TCRdb keeps in-frame clones, though not all of them. The table shows 380,000 or so clones, with more than 70% occurring only once. Deletions cut 7 bases from V and 10 bases from J, with 13 bases between. The CDR3 spans 11 residues. The sequence came from a man aged 25 to 40 who had recovered from COVID-19. The chain has TRBV12-3 or TRBV12-4 and TRBJ1-1; no clear D. The sample comprised PBMCs or T cells enriched from blood (not recorded which). CDR3: CASTPGGRAFF. The CDR3 nucleotides read TGTGCCAGCACCCCTGGAGGTAGAGCTTTCTTT.